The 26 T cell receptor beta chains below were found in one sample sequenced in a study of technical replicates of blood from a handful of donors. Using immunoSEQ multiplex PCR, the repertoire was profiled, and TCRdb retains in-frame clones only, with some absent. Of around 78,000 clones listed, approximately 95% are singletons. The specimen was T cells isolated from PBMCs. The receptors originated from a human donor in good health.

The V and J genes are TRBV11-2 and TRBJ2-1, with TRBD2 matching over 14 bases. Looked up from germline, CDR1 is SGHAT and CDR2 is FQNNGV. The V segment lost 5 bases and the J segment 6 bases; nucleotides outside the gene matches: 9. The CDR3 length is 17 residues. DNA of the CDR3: TGTGCCAGCAGCCTATTCGAGACTAGCGGGAGGGTCAATGAGCAGTTCTTC. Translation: CASSLFETSGRVNEQFF.

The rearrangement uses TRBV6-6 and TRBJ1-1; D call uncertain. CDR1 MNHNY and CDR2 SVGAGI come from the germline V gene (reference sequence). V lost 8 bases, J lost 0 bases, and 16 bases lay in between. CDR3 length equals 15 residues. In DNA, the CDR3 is TGTGCCAGCTCGTTGAGGGTAGGGATGAACACTGAAGCTTTCTTT. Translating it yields CASSLRVGMNTEAFF.

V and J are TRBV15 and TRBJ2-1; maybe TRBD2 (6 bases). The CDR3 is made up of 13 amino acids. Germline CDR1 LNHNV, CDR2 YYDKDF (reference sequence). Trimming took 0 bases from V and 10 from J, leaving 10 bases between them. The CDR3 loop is CATSRERGGEQFF. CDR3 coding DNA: TGTGCCACCAGCAGAGAGCGGGGCGGGGAGCAGTTCTTC.

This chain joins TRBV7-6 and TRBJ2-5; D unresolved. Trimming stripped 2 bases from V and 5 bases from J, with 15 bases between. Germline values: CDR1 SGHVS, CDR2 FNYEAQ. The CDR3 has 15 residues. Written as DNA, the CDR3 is TGTGCCAGCAGCTTAAATTCCGAGAGTGTGGAGACCCAGTACTTC. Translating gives CASSLNSESVETQYF.

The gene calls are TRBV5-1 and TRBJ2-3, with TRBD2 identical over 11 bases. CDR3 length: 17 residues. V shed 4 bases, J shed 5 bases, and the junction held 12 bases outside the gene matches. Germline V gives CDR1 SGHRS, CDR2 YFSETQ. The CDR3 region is CASSLSGRVASGDTQYF. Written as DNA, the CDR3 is TGCGCCAGCAGCCTTAGCGGGAGGGTGGCCTCCGGAGATACGCAGTATTTT.

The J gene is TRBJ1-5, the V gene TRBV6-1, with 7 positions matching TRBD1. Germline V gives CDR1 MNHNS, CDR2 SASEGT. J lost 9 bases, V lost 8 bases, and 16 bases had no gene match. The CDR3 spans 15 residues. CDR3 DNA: TGTGCCAGCCTTCCGCAGACAGGGAGCAGGACGCCCCAGCATTTT. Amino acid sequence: CASLPQTGSRTPQHF.

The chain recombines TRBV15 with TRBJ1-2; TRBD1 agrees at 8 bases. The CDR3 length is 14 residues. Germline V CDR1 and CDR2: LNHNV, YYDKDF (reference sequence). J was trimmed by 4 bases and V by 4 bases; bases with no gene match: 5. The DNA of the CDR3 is TGTGCCACCAGCACCGACAGGGGCTTCTATGGCTACACCTTC. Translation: CATSTDRGFYGYTF.

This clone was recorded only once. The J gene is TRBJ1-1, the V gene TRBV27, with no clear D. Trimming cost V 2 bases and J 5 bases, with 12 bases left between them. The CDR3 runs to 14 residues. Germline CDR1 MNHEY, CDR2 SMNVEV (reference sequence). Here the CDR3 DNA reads TGTGCCAGCAGTTTAAGGACTCTCGGGACTGAAGCTTTCTTT. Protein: CASSLRTLGTEAFF.

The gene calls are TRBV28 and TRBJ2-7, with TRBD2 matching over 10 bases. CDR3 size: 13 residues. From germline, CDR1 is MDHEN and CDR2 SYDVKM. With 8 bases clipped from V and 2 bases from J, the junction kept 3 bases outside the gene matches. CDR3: CASRTSGTYEQYF. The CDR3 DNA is TGTGCCAGCCGGACTAGCGGTACCTACGAGCAGTACTTC.

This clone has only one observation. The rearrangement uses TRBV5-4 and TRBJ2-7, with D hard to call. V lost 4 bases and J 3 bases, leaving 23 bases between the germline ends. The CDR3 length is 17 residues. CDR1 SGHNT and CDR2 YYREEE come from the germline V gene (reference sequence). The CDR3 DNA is TGTGCCAGCAGCGTGGTGGGCCTCGGATGGTCAGGCTACGAGCAGTACTTC. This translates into CASSVVGLGWSGYEQYF.

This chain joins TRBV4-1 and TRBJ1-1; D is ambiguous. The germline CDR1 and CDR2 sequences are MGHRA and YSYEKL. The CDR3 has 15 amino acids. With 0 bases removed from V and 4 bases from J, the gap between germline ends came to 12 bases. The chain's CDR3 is CASSQDRGIGTEAFF. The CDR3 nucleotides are TGCGCCAGCAGCCAAGATCGCGGGATAGGCACTGAAGCTTTCTTT.

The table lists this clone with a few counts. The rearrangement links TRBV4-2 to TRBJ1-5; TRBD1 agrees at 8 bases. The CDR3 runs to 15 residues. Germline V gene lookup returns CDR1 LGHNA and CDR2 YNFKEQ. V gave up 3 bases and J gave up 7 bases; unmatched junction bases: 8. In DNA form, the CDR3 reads TGTGCCAGCAGCCAGGTCGGACAGGGACGGCAGCCCCAGCATTTT. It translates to CASSQVGQGRQPQHF.

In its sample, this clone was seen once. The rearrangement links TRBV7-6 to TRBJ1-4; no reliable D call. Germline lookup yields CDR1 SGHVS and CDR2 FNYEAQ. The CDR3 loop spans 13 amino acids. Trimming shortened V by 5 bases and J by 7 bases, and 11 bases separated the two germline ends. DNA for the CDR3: TGTGCCAGCAGCCCGTACGGTACTGAAAAACTGTTTTTT. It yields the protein CASSPYGTEKLFF. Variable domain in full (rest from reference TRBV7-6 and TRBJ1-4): GAGVSQSPRYKVTKRGQDVALRCDPISGHVSLYWYRQALGQGPEFLTYFNYEAQQDKSGLPNDRFSAERPEGSISTLTIQRTEQRDSAMYRCASSPYGTEKLFFGSGTQLSVL.

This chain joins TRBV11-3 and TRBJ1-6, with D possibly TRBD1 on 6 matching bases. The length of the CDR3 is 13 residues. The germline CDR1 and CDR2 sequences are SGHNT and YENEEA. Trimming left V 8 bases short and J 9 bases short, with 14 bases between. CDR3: CASGMGGRSPLHF. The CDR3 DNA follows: TGTGCCAGCGGGATGGGGGGGCGTTCACCCCTCCACTTT.

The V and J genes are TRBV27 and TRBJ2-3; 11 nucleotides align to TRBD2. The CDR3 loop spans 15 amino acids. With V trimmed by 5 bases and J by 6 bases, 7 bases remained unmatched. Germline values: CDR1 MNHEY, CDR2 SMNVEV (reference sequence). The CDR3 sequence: CASSPIAGGPDTQYF. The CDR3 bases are TGTGCCAGCAGTCCTATAGCGGGGGGGCCGGATACGCAGTATTTT.

Written as DNA, the CDR3 is TGTGCCAGCAGCAGCGGGACTAGCGGGGTTGATACGCAGTATTTT. Protein product: CASSSGTSGVDTQYF. This sequence joins TRBV2 and TRBJ2-3, with 13 bases that match TRBD2. Germline V CDR1 and CDR2: SNHLY, FYNNEI. The CDR3 has 15 residues. The V segment lost 6 bases and the J segment 6 bases; nucleotides outside the gene matches: 6. Full variable domain (remainder filled in from reference TRBV2 and TRBJ2-3): EPEVTQTPSHQVTQMGQEVILRCVPISNHLYFYWYRQILGQKVEFLVSFYNNEISEKSEIFDDQFSVERPDGSNFTLKIRSTKLEDSAMYFCASSSGTSGVDTQYFGPGTRLTVL.

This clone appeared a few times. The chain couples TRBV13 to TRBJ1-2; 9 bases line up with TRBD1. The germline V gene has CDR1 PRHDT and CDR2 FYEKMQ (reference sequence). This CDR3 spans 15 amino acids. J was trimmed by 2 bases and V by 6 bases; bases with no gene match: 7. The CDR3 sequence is CASSSTGTGNYGYTF. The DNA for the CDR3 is TGTGCCAGCAGTAGTACCGGGACAGGGAACTATGGCTACACCTTC.

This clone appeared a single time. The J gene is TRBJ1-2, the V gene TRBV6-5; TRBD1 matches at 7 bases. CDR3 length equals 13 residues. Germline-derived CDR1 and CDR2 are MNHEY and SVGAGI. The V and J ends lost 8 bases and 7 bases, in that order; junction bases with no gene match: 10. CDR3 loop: CASLRDSASGYTF. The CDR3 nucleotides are TGTGCCAGCCTGAGGGACAGCGCAAGTGGCTACACCTTC.

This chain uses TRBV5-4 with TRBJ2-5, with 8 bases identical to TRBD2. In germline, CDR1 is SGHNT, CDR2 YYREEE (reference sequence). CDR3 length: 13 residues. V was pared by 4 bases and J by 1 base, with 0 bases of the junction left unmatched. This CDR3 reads CASSRGGQETQYF. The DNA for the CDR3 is TGTGCCAGCAGCCGGGGGGGCCAAGAGACCCAGTACTTC.

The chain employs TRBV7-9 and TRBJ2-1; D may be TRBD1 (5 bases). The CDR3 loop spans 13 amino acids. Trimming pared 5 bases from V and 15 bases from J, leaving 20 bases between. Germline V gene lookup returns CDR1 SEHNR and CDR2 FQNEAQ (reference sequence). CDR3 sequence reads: CASSTYSAGRVFF. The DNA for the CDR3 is TGTGCCAGCAGCACGTACTCGGCAGGGCGTGTGTTCTTC.

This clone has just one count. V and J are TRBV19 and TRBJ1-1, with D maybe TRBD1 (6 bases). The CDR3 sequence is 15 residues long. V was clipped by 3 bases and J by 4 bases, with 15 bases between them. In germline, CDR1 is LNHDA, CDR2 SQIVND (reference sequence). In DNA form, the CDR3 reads TGTGCCAGTAGTATGCGGGGGGCGCCGGGCACTGAAGCTTTCTTT. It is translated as CASSMRGAPGTEAFF.

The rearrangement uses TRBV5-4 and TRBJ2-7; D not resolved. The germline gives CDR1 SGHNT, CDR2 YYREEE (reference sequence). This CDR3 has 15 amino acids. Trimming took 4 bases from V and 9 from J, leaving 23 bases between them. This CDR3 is CASSASLGGTFGQYF. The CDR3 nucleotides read TGTGCCAGCAGCGCTTCGTTAGGCGGCACTTTCGGGCAGTACTTC.

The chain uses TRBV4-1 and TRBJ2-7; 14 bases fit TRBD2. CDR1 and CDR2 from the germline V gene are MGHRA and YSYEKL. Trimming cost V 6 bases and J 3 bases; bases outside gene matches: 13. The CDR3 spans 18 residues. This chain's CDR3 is CASSPGLAGAGSLYEQYF. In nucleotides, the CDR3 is TGCGCCAGCAGTCCGGGACTAGCGGGAGCAGGATCCCTCTACGAGCAGTACTTC.

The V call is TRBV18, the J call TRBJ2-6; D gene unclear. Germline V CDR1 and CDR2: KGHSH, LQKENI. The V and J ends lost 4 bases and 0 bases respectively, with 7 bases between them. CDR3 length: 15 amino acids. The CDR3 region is CASSRQRSGANVLTF. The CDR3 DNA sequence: TGTGCCAGCTCACGTCAGCGCTCTGGGGCCAACGTCCTGACTTTC.

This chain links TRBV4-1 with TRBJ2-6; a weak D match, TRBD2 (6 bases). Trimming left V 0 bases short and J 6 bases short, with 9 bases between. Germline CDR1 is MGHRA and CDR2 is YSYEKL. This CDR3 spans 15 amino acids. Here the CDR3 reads CASSQDSGEANVLTF. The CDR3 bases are TGCGCCAGCAGCCAAGATTCGGGGGAGGCCAACGTCCTGACTTTC.

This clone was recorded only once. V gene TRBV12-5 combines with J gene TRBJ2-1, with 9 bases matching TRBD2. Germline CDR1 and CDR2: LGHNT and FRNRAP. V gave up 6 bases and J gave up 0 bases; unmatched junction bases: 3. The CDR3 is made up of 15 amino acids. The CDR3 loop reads CASGKGLASYNEQFF. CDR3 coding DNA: TGTGCTAGTGGCAAGGGACTAGCCTCCTACAATGAGCAGTTCTTC.